The text below deals with one T cell receptor beta chain. The antigen is not known. Germline is not matched at one junction end, which may reflect a read error. The protocol was immunoSEQ multiplex PCR, while the TCRdb copy is restricted to in-frame clones and leaves out a portion. The data show fewer than 40,000 clones, about 92% seen once. The data belong to a study of chemoradiotherapy in HPV16-positive cancers. Study-wide context: Two HPV16-positive patients' cells yielded candidate HPV-specific clones and common motifs.

Repertoires were sampled repeatedly during chemoradiotherapy. Study observations and caveats: Better recurrence-free survival went with HPV-responsive T-cell expansion in HPV16-positive patients. Candidate HPV-specific clones and E7-related TCR motifs grew in tumor during treatment.

CDR1 and CDR2 (germline): SSHAT, FNYEAQ (reference sequence). The CDR3 is 16 residues long. This rearrangement joins TRBV7-7 to TRBJ2-5; 10 nucleotides agree with TRBD1. This TCR derives from a human donor with HPV-associated anogenital cancer. This sample comprised blood, obtained from a patient who underwent chemoradiotherapy. CDR3 nucleotide sequence: TGTGCTAGCAGCTTGGGGGACAGGGGATCCCAAGAGACCCAGTACTTC. Translated, it gives CASSLGDRGSQETQYF.